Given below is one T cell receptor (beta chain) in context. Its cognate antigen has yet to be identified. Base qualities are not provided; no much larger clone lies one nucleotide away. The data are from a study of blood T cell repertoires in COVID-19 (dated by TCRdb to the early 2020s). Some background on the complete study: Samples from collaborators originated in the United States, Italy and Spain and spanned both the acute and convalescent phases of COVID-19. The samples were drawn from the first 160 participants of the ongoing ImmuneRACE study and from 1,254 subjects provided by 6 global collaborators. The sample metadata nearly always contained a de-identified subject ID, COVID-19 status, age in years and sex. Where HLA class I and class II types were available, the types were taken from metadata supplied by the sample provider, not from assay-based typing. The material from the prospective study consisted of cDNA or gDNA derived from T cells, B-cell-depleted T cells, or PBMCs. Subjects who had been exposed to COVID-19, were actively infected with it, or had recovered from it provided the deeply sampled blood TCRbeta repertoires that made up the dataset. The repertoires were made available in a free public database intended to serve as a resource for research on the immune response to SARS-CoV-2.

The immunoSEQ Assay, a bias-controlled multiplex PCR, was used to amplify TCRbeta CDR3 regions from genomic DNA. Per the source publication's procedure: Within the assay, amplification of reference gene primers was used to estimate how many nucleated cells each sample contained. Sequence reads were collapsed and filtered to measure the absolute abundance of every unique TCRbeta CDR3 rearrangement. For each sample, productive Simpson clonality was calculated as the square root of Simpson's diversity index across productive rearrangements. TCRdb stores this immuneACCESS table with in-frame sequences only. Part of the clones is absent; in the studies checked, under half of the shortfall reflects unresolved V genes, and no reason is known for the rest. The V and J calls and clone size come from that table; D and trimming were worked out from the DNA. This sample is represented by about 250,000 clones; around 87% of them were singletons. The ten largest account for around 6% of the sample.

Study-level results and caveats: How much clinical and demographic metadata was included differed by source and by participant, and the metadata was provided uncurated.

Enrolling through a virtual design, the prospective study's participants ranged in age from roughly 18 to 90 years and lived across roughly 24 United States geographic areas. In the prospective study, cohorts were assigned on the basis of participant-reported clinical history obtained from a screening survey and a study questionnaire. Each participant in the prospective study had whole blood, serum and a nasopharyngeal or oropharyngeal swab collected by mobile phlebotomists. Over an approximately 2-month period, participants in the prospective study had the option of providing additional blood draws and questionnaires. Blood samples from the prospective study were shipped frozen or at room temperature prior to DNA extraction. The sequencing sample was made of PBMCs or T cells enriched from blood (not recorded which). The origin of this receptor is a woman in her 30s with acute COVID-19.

DNA sequence: TGTGCCAGCTCACCTGGGGGGACCTATGGCTACACCTTC. It is translated as CASSPGGTYGYTF. The chain is assembled from TRBV18 and TRBJ1-2, with a tentative D gene TRBD1 over 5 matching bases. The CDR3 measures 13 amino acids from cysteine to phenylalanine. Of the read, only the CDR3 DNA is kept; its 39 bases are in frame from base 1. V is cut by 3 bases and J by 4 bases, and the space between the germline ends is 9 bases. Via the germline V gene, CDR1 is KGHSH and CDR2 LQKENI.